This T cell receptor (beta chain) was obtained from a study of cytomegalovirus exposure and HLA in healthy donors. This clone is a singleton in its sample. Germline values: CDR1 GTSNPN, CDR2 SVGIG (reference sequence). J was trimmed by 1 base and V by 5 bases; bases with no gene match: 13. The CDR3 runs to 16 residues. This PCR relied on a set of 60 Vbeta primers and 13 Jbeta primers. Here immunoSEQ multiplex PCR was the method, and the copy in TCRdb shows in-frame clones only, minus some. The sample consists of 170,000 or so clones, 65% to 80% of them appearing once. The specimen was PBMCs. The clonotype comes from a woman between 45 and 60 years old in good health and CMV-seropositive. This chain joins TRBV30 and TRBJ1-1; 7 nucleotides agree with TRBD1. The CDR3 is CAWAPQGGGWNTEAFF. CDR3 in DNA: TGTGCCTGGGCCCCGCAGGGGGGAGGATGGAACACTGAAGCTTTCTTT.